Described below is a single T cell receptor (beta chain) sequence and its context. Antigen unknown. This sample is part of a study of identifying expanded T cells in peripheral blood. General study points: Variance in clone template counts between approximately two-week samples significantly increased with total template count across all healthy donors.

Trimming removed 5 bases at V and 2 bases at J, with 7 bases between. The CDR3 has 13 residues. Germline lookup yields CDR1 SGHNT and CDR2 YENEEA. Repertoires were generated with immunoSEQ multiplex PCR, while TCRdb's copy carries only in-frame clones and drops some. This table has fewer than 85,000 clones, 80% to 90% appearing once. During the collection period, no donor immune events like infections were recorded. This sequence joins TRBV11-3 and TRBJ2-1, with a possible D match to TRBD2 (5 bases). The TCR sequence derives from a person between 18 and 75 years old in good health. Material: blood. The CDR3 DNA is TGTGCCAGCAGCCGGGGAGCCTACAATGAGCAGTTCTTC. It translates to CASSRGAYNEQFF. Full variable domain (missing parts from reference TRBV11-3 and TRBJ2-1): EAGVVQSPRYKIIEKKQPVAFWCNPISGHNTLYWYLQNLGQGPELLIRYENEEAVDDSQLPKDRFSAERLKGVDSTLKIQPAELGDSAVYLCASSRGAYNEQFFGPGTRLTVL.